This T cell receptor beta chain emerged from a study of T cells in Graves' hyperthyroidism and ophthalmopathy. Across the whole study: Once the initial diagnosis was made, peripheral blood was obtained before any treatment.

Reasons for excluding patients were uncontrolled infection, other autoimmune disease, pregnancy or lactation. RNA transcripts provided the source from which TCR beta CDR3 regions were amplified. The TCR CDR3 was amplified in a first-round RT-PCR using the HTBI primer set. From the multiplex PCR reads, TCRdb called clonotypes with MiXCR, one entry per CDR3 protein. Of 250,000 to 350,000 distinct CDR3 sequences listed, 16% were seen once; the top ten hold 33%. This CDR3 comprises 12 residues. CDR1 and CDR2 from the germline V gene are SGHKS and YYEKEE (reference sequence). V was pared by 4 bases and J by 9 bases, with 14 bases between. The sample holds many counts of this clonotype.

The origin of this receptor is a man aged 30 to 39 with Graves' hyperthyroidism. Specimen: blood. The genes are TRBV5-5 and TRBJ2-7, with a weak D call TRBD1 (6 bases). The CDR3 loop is CASSRYREMQYF. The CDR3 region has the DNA TGTGCCAGCAGCCGATACAGGGAGATGCAGTACTTC.